A single sample gave rise to the 4 T cell receptor beta chains below, sequenced in a study of T cells in Graves' hyperthyroidism and ophthalmopathy. From RNA transcripts, TCR beta CDR3 regions were amplified. The TCR CDR3 first-round RT-PCR relied on the HTBI primer set. TCRdb reprocessed the multiplex PCR reads via MiXCR and lists one record per CDR3 protein. The sample holds about 330,000 distinct CDR3 sequences, approximately 13% seen once. The sample taken for sequencing was blood. These receptors originate from a woman aged 40 to 55 with Graves' ophthalmopathy.

This clonotype was seen ten or more times. The chain recombines TRBV10-3 with TRBJ2-3, with a weak D call TRBD1 (5 bases). Trimming removed 2 bases from V and 0 bases from J, with 12 bases in between. The CDR3 loop spans 16 amino acids. In germline, CDR1 is ENHRY, CDR2 SYGVKD. This chain's CDR3 is CAISEGYRSSTDTQYF. CDR3 DNA sequence: TGTGCCATCAGTGAGGGCTACAGGAGTAGCACAGATACGCAGTATTTT.

The chain recombines TRBV18 with TRBJ2-1, with a possible D match to TRBD2 (6 bases). This CDR3 is built from 13 residues. Trimming took off 5 bases at V and 9 bases at J, with 14 bases between the two ends. Looked up from germline, CDR1 is KGHSH and CDR2 is LQKENI. This CDR3 reads CASSRVGTGEQFF. DNA of the CDR3: TGTGCCAGCTCAAGGGTCGGGACTGGTGAGCAGTTCTTC.

This clonotype was picked up many times. The chain recombines TRBV6-2 or TRBV6-3 with TRBJ2-7; 9 bases agree with TRBD2. V trimming: 5 bases; J trimming: 1 base; junction bases outside the gene matches: 12. The CDR3 covers 17 residues. Germline values: CDR1 MNHEY, CDR2 SVGEGT. The CDR3 DNA reads as TGTGCCAGCAGTACTCGGCTACTAGCGGGTGAATCCTACGAGCAGTACTTC. It specifies CASSTRLLAGESYEQYF.

This clonotype was seen ten or more times. The CDR3 nucleotides are TGCAGTGCTAGCAACAGGCCCACTAGCACAGATACGCAGTATTTT. Translated: CSASNRPTSTDTQYF. This chain links TRBV20-1 with TRBJ2-3, with D possibly being TRBD1 (5 bases). Germline CDR1 reads DFQATT; CDR2 reads SNEGSKA (reference sequence). This CDR3 spans 15 amino acids. Trimming cost V 3 bases and J 0 bases, with 13 bases left between them.